This T cell receptor (beta chain) was captured by sequencing in a study of T cell changes during pregnancy in multiple sclerosis. TCRdb's table, derived via immunoSEQ multiplex PCR, lists solely in-frame clones and lacks some. The sample consists of approximately 82,000 clones, 90% to 95% of them appearing once. The CDR3 is 17 residues long. Looked up from germline, CDR1 is SGHKS and CDR2 is YYEKEE (reference sequence). Trimming removed 5 bases from V and 0 bases from J; junction bases left unmatched: 8. The chain recombines TRBV5-5 with TRBJ2-6, with 7 bases identical to TRBD1. The TCR originated in a female donor with multiple sclerosis, enrolled in a pregnancy study. Sequencing was performed on CD4+ T cells from peripheral blood mononuclear cells, taken in the second trimester of pregnancy. CDR3 nucleotide sequence: TGTGCCAGCAGGGTGACAGGGACCCTCTCTGGGGCCAACGTCCTGACTTTC. Amino acids: CASRVTGTLSGANVLTF. Full variable domain (outside the CDR3, taken from reference TRBV5-5 and TRBJ2-6): DAGVTQSPTHLIKTRGQQVTLRCSPISGHKSVSWYQQVLGQGPQFIFQYYEKEERGRGNFPDRFSARQFPNYSSELNVNALLLGDSALYLCASRVTGTLSGANVLTFGAGSRLTVL.